This TCR beta chain was observed in a study of T cell responses to AZD1222 COVID-19 vaccine. Study-wide findings and caveats: Dominant CD4 TCR responses targeted spike regions 160-218 and 743-854.

Generated by immunoSEQ multiplex PCR, the TCRdb table keeps only in-frame clones and is missing some. The sample yields 120,000 to 150,000 clones, approximately 85% seen once. As concerns this clone: Antigen specificity is unknown.

The CDR3 is made up of 13 amino acids. With 9 bases removed from V and 3 bases from J, the gap between germline ends came to 14 bases. Looked up from germline, CDR1 is SNHLY and CDR2 is FYNNEI. Sample: peripheral blood, taken on day 0 of MenACWY control vaccination. This clonotype originated in an adult in good health. The V gene is TRBV2, the J gene TRBJ1-1; the D is unclear. The CDR3, as DNA: TGTGCCAGTACCCGGGAGCGGGACACTGAAGCTTTCTTT. Translated: CASTRERDTEAFF.